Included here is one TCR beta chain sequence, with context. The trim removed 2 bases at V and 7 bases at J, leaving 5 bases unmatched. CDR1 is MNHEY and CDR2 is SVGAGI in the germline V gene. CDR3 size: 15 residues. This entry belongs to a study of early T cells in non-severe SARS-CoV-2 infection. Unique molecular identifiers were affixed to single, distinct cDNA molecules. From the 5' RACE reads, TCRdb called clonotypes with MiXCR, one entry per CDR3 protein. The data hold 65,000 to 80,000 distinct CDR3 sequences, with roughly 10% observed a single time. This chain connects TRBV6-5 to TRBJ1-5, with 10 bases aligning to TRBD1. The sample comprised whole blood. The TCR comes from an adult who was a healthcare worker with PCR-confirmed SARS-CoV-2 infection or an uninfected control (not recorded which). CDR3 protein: CASSYAGQGGQPQHF. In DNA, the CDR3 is TGTGCCAGCAGTTACGCAGGACAGGGGGGGCAGCCCCAGCATTTT.